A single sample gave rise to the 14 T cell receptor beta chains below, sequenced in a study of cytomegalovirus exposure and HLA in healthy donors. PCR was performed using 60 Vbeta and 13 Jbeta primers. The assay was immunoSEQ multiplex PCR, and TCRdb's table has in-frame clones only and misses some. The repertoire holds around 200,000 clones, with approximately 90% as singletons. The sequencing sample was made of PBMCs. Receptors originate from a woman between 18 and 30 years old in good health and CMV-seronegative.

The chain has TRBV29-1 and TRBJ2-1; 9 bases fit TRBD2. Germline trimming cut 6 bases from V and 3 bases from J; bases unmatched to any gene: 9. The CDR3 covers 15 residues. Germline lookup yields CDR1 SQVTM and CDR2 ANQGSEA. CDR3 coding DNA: TGCAGCGTGGGACCGGCGGGGGGGATCTACAATGAGCAGTTCTTC. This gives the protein CSVGPAGGIYNEQFF.

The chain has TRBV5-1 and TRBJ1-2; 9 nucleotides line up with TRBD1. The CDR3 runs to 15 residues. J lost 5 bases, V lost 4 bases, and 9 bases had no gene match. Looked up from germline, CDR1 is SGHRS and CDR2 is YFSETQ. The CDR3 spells CASSIGQGPPYGYTF. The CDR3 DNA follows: TGCGCCAGCAGCATTGGACAGGGGCCTCCTTATGGCTACACCTTC.

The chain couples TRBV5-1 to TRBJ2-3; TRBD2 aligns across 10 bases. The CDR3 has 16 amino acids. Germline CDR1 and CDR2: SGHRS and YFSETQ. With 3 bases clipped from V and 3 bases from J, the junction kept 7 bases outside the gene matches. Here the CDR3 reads CASSSGTSESTDTQYF. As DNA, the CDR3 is TGCGCCAGCAGCTCCGGGACTAGCGAGTCGACAGATACGCAGTATTTT. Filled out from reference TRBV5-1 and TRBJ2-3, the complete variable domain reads KAGVTQTPRYLIKTRGQQVTLSCSPISGHRSVSWYQQTPGQGLQFLFEYFSETQRNKGNFPGRFSGRQFSNSRSEMNVSTLELGDSALYLCASSSGTSESTDTQYFGPGTRLTVL.

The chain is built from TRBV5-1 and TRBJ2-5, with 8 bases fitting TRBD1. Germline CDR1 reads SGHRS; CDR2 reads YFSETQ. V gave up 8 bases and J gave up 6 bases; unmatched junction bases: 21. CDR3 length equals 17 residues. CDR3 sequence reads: CASNIQGAGGAVKTQYF. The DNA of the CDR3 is TGCGCCAGTAACATTCAGGGGGCAGGGGGCGCCGTAAAGACCCAGTACTTC. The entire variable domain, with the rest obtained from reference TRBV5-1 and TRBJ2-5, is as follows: KAGVTQTPRYLIKTRGQQVTLSCSPISGHRSVSWYQQTPGQGLQFLFEYFSETQRNKGNFPGRFSGRQFSNSRSEMNVSTLELGDSALYLCASNIQGAGGAVKTQYFGPGTRLLVL.

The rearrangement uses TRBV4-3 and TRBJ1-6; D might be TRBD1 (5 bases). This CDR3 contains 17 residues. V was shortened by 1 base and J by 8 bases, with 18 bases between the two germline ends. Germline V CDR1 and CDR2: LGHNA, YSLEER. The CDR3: CASSQGWVGQGDSPLHF. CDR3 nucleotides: TGCGCCAGCAGCCAAGGTTGGGTAGGGCAGGGTGATTCACCCCTCCACTTT.

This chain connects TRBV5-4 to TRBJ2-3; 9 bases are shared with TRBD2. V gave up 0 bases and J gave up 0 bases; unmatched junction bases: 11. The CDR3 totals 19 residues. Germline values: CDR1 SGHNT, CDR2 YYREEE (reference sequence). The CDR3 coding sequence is TGTGCCAGCAGCTTGGATGGCAGCGGGGGGCCGTTAAGCACAGATACGCAGTATTTT. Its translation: CASSLDGSGGPLSTDTQYF.

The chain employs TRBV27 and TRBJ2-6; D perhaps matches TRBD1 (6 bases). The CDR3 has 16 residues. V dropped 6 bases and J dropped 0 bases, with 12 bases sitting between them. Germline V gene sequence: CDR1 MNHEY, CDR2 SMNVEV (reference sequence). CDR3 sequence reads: CASRQGLNSGANVLTF. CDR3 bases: TGTGCCAGCAGACAGGGCCTCAACTCTGGGGCCAACGTCCTGACTTTC.

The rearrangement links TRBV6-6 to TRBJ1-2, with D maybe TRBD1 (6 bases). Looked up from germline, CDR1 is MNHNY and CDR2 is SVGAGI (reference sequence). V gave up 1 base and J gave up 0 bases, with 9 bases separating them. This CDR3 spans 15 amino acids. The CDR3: CASSYYGTPNYGYTF. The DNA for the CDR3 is TGTGCCAGCAGTTACTACGGGACACCTAACTATGGCTACACCTTC.

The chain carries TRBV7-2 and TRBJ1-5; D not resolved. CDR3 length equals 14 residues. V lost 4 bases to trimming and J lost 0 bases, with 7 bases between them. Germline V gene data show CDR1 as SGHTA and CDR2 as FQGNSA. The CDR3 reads CASSYRFSNQPQHF. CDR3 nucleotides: TGTGCCAGCAGCTACAGATTTAGCAATCAGCCCCAGCATTTT.

The CDR3 loop reads CASSPRSSLFRPNEQFF. For the CDR3, the DNA is TGTGCCAGCAGTCCGCGGTCTAGCTTGTTTCGGCCCAATGAGCAGTTCTTC. The V gene is TRBV27, the J gene TRBJ2-1; a possible D gene is TRBD2 (5 bases). Germline V CDR1 and CDR2: MNHEY, SMNVEV (reference sequence). The V end lost 5 bases, the J end lost 6 bases, and 23 bases lay between the germline ends. CDR3 length: 17 amino acids.

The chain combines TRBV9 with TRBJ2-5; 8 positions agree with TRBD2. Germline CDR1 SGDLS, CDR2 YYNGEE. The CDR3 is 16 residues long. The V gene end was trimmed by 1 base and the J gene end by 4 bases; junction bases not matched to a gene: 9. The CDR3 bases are TGTGCCAGCAGCGTACTCAGTGGGCTAGCGGGAGAGACCCAGTACTTC. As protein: CASSVLSGLAGETQYF.

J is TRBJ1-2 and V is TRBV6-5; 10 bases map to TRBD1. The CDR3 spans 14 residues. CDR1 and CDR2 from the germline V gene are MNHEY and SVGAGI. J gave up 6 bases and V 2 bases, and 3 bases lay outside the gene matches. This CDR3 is CASSYDRGPDGYTF. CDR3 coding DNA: TGTGCCAGCAGTTACGACAGGGGGCCGGATGGCTACACCTTC.

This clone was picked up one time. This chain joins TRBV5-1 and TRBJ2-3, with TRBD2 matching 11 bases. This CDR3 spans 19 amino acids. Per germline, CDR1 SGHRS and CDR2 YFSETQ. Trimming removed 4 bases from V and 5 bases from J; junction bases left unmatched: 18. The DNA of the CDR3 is TGCGCCAGCAGCGACCACTTTACCGGGACTAGCGGAGTAGAAGATACGCAGTATTTT. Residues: CASSDHFTGTSGVEDTQYF.

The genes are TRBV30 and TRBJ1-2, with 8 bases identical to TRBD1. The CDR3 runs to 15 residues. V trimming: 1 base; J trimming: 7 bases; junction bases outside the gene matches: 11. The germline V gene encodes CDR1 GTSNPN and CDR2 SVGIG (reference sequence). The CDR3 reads CAWSDYRGRIVGYTF. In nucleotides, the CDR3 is TGTGCCTGGAGTGACTACAGGGGGAGGATCGTTGGCTACACCTTC.